A selection of T cell receptor beta chains follows, all from one sample in a study of graft-versus-host responses after intestinal transplantation. TCRdb's table, derived via immunoSEQ multiplex PCR, lists solely in-frame clones and lacks some. This table has roughly 40,000 clones, roughly nine tenths appearing once. The sample in question was PBMCs, obtained 524 days after transplant. The receptors were gathered from a human patient who received an intestinal transplant, so some T cells may come from the graft donor. The CDR3 runs from the conserved cysteine through the conserved F or W. A D gene is named only where the DNA matches it firmly. Part of the rows lack a size; the others show once, few, many or a class for expanded clones.

V	J	D	size	CDR3	DNA
TRBV9	TRBJ2-1	NA	NA	CASSETVSLVNEQFF	TGTGCCAGCAGCGAGACAGTTTCGTTGGTTAATGAGCAGTTCTTC
TRBV7-9	TRBJ2-5	TRBD1	NA	CASSLLGQGGQETQYF	TGTGCCAGCAGTCTTCTTGGACAGGGAGGCCAAGAGACCCAGTACTTC
TRBV6-1	TRBJ1-1	NA	NA	CASSELTGYDTEAFF	TGTGCCAGCAGTGAACTTACAGGGTACGACACTGAAGCTTTCTTT
TRBV5-1	TRBJ1-1	NA	NA	CASSLVGNANTEAFF	TGCGCCAGCAGCTTGGTAGGGAATGCGAACACTGAAGCTTTCTTT
TRBV14	TRBJ2-1	NA	once	CASSQEQWLSYNEQFF	TGTGCCAGCAGCCAAGAACAGTGGCTCTCCTACAATGAGCAGTTCTTC
TRBV28	TRBJ2-2	TRBD1	NA	CASSPLPGQGGTGELFF	TGTGCCAGCAGTCCACTACCCGGACAGGGGGGCACCGGGGAGCTGTTTTTT
TRBV7-9	TRBJ1-3	NA	once	CASSFEGISGNTIYF	TGTGCCAGCAGCTTCGAGGGGATCTCTGGAAACACCATATATTTT
TRBV6-1	TRBJ2-2	NA	few	CASNGFYTGELFF	TGTGCCAGCAACGGCTTCTACACCGGGGAGCTGTTTTTT
TRBV4-3	TRBJ2-7	NA	NA	CASSHTRNAGEQYF	TGCGCCAGCAGCCATACCCGGAACGCGGGCGAGCAGTACTTC
TRBV5-1	TRBJ2-7	TRBD1	NA	CASSFTGGNEQYF	TGCGCCAGCAGCTTTACAGGGGGAAACGAGCAGTACTTC
TRBV7-9	TRBJ1-3	NA	NA	CASSPAPVPHIDTIYF	TGTGCCAGCAGCCCCGCCCCGGTTCCTCACATTGACACCATATATTTT
TRBV29-1	TRBJ1-1	NA	once	CSVLRGNTEAFF	TGCAGCGTTCTGAGGGGGAATACTGAAGCTTTCTTT
TRBV2	TRBJ1-1	NA	NA	CAGVDWTEAFF	TGTGCCGGTGTGGATTGGACTGAAGCTTTCTTT
TRBV15	TRBJ2-7	NA	NA	CATSFSALGDPYEQYF	TGTGCCACCAGCTTTTCCGCCCTAGGAGATCCCTACGAGCAGTACTTC
TRBV4-1	TRBJ2-7	NA	NA	CASSQWDGANYEQYF	TGCGCCAGCAGCCAATGGGACGGGGCCAACTACGAGCAGTACTTC
TRBV7-2	TRBJ1-1	NA	NA	CASSPYGEGWTLNTEAFF	TGTGCCAGCAGCCCCTATGGGGAAGGGTGGACGTTGAACACTGAAGCTTTCTTT
TRBV2	TRBJ1-5	TRBD1	NA	CASSEQGAKQPQHF	TGTGCCAGCAGTGAACAGGGGGCAAAACAGCCCCAGCATTTT
TRBV27	TRBJ2-2	NA	NA	CASGSGNTGELFF	TGTGCCAGCGGGAGCGGGAACACCGGGGAGCTGTTTTTT
TRBV7-6	TRBJ2-2	TRBD2	NA	CASSLEASGRALSIGELFF	TGTGCCAGCAGCTTAGAGGCTAGCGGGAGGGCCCTCAGCATCGGGGAGCTGTTTTTT
TRBV19	TRBJ2-6	NA	NA	CASNKGPSGANVLTF	TGTGCCAGTAACAAGGGACCCTCTGGGGCCAACGTCCTGACTTTC
TRBV6-1	TRBJ1-5	NA	NA	CASTRGGFGNQPQHF	TGTGCCAGCACCCGGGGGGGCTTTGGCAATCAGCCCCAGCATTTT
TRBV7-2	TRBJ2-7	TRBD2	NA	CASSLARSGRYYEQYF	TGTGCCAGCAGCTTAGCGAGGAGCGGGAGATACTACGAGCAGTACTTC
TRBV9	TRBJ2-2	NA	NA	CASSVSTGTLNTGELFF	TGTGCCAGCAGCGTCTCGACCGGGACACTGAACACCGGGGAGCTGTTTTTT
TRBV27	TRBJ1-1	NA	once	CASSPFQGGSNTEAFF	TGTGCCAGCAGTCCCTTTCAGGGAGGGTCAAACACTGAAGCTTTCTTT
TRBV6-1	TRBJ1-1	NA	NA	CASSEAWIQGQFNTEAFF	TGTGCCAGCAGTGAAGCTTGGATACAGGGACAATTCAACACTGAAGCTTTCTTT
TRBV7-3	TRBJ2-5	TRBD2	NA	CASSLVASGWETQYF	TGTGCCAGCAGCTTAGTGGCTAGCGGATGGGAGACCCAGTACTTC
TRBV7-2	TRBJ1-5	NA	NA	CASSRLAGSNQPQHF	TGTGCCAGCAGCCGCCTGGCAGGAAGCAATCAGCCCCAGCATTTT
TRBV6-5	TRBJ2-7	NA	NA	CASRLQGEQYF	TGTGCCAGCAGGTTACAGGGTGAGCAGTACTTC
TRBV6-6	TRBJ1-3	NA	once	CASSWEGDTGNTIYF	TGTGCCAGCAGTTGGGAGGGGGACACTGGAAACACCATATATTTT